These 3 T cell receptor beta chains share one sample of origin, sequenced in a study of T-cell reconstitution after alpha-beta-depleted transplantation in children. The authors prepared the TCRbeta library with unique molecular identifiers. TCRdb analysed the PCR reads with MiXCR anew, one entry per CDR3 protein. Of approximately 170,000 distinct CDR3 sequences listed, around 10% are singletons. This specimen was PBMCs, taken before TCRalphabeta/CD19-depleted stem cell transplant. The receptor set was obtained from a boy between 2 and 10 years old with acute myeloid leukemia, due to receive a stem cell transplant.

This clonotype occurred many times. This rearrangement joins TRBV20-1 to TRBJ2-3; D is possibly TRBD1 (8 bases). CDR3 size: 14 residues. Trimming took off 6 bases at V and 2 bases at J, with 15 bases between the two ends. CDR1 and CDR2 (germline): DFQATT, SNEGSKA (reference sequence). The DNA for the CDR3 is TGCAGTGCCCAGCGGGACAGGACCACAGATACGCAGTATTTT. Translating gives CSAQRDRTTDTQYF.

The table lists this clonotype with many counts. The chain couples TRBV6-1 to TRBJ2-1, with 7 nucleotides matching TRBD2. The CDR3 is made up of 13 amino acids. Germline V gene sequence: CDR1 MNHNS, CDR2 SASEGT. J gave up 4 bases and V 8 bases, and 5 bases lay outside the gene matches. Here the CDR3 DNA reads TGTGCCAGCCAGCGGGGCCCATACAATGAGCAGTTCTTC. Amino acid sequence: CASQRGPYNEQFF.

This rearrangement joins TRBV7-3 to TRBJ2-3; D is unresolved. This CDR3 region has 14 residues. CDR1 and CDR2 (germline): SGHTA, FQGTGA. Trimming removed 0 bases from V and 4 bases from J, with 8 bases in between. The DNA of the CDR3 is TGTGCCAGCAGCTTAACATACACGGCAGATACGCAGTATTTT. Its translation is CASSLTYTADTQYF.